The clone carrying this TCR beta chain was seen ten or more times. The sample holds other DNA sequences that translate to the same CDR3. These data originate in a study of metastatic and nonmetastatic thyroid tumors. About the study: Comparison of repertoires was carried out across blood and tumor or nodule tissue from malignant and benign thyroid patients.

Trimming at V came to 4 bases and at J to 1 base, leaving 5 bases not matched to a gene. The CDR3 sequence is 15 residues long. Germline V gives CDR1 LNHDA, CDR2 SQIVND (reference sequence). Using MiXCR, TCRdb reanalyzed the PCR reads. The sample includes about 15,000 clones, 25% of them seen just once. Every patient underwent thyroid surgery untreated. The TCR originated in a female donor with papillary thyroid cancer or a benign thyroid nodule (not recorded which). Some clones in this sample may be carry-over from other donors' samples. The sequencing input was adjacent normal tissue. The V gene is TRBV19, the J gene TRBJ2-5; TRBD2 aligns across 8 bases. This chain's CDR3 is CASSKVAGIQETQYF. The DNA for the CDR3 is TGTGCCAGTAGTAAGGTAGCGGGGATCCAAGAGACCCAGTACTTC.